The 3 T cell receptor beta chains below were found in one sample sequenced in a study of T cell responses to AZD1222 COVID-19 vaccine. Sequencing was performed with immunoSEQ multiplex PCR; in TCRdb, only in-frame clones are kept and a portion is missing. The data contain over 80,000 clones, just over 90% of them seen just once; the ten biggest clones take up 7.5% to 9.5%. Specimen: peripheral blood, collected 28 days after the second AZD1222 dose. These receptor sequences come from an adult who received the AZD1222 COVID-19 vaccine.

This clone has just one count. V and J are TRBV29-1 and TRBJ2-1; 8 positions agree with TRBD2. V shed 6 bases, J shed 0 bases, and the junction held 7 bases outside the gene matches. This CDR3 is built from 15 residues. CDR1 is SQVTM, CDR2 ANQGSEA, per germline. The CDR3 nucleotides are TGCAGCGTCGAACTAGCGGAGAGCTCCTACAATGAGCAGTTCTTC. Translated, it gives CSVELAESSYNEQFF.

This rearrangement joins TRBV19 to TRBJ2-1; 7 bases map to TRBD2. The CDR3 runs to 16 residues. Germline loops: CDR1 LNHDA, CDR2 SQIVND (reference sequence). The V and J ends lost 2 bases and 2 bases, in that order; junction bases with no gene match: 6. The CDR3 bases are TGTGCCAGTAGTATATACGCTAGCGGAACCTACAATGAGCAGTTCTTC. This gives the protein CASSIYASGTYNEQFF.

The rearrangement joins TRBV18 to TRBJ1-1; no firm D call. This CDR3 is 16 amino acids long. Germline CDR1 KGHSH, CDR2 LQKENI. The ends were cut back, 2 bases at V and 4 bases at J, with 17 bases in the middle. The chain's CDR3 is CASSPGSQLVGTEAFF. For the CDR3, the DNA is TGTGCCAGCTCACCAGGGTCACAATTGGTTGGCACTGAAGCTTTCTTT.